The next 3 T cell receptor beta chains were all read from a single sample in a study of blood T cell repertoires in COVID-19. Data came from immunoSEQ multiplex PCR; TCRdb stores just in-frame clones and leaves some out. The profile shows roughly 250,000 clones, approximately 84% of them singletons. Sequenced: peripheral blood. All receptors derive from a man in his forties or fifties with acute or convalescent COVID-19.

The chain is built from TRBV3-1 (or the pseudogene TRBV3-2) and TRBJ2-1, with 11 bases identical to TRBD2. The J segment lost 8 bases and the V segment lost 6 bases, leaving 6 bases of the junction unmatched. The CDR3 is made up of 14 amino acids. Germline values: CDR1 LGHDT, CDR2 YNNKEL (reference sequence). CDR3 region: CASRVAGGPDEQFF. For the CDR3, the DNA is TGTGCCAGCAGGGTAGCGGGGGGGCCCGATGAGCAGTTCTTC.

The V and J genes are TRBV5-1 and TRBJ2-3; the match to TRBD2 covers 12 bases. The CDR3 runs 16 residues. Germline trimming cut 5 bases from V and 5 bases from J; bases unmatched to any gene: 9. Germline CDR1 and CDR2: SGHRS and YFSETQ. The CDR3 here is CASRLPSGGAVDTQYF. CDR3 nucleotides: TGCGCCAGCAGGTTGCCTAGCGGGGGGGCCGTAGATACGCAGTATTTT.

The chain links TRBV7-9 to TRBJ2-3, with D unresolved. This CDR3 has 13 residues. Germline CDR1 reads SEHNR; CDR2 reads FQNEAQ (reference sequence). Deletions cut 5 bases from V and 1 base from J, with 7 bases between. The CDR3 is CASSEARTDTQYF. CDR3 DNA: TGTGCCAGCAGCGAGGCTCGCACAGATACGCAGTATTTT. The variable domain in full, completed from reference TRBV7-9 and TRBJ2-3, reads DTGVSQNPRHKITKRGQNVTFRCDPISEHNRLYWYRQTLGQGPEFLTYFQNEAQLEKSRLLSDRFSAERPKGSFSTLEIQRTEQGDSAMYLCASSEARTDTQYFGPGTRLTVL.